A selection of T cell receptor beta chains follows, all from one sample in a study of cytomegalovirus exposure and HLA in healthy donors. Method: immunoSEQ multiplex PCR; TCRdb's copy keeps in-frame clones and lacks some. The repertoire consists of fewer than 200,000 clones, with 80% occurring once and the leading ten covering around 1.3%. Sequenced material: PBMCs. The receptors come from a woman aged 50 to 60 in good health and CMV-seronegative. CDR3s include the opening cysteine and the closing phenylalanine or tryptophan. The order of the fields is CDR3 protein, CDR3 DNA, clone size, D gene, V gene, J gene. D genes are given only for firm matches. Clone size is not always given. Where it is, it says once, few, many or a class for expanded clones.

CDR3: CASRTAAGQSYGYTF; DNA: TGTGCCAGCAGGACAGCGGCGGGACAGTCGTATGGCTACACCTTC; size: NA; D: TRBD1; V: TRBV28; J: TRBJ1-2
CDR3: CAISGQGYEQYF; DNA: TGTGCCATCAGTGGACAGGGCTACGAGCAGTACTTC; size: few; D: TRBD1; V: TRBV10-3; J: TRBJ2-7
CDR3: CASTGRGLAGGLSNEQFF; DNA: TGTGCCAGCACCGGCCGGGGGCTAGCGGGGGGGTTGTCGAATGAGCAGTTCTTC; size: NA; D: TRBD2; V: TRBV2; J: TRBJ2-1
CDR3: CASGLGQDYGYTF; DNA: TGTGCCAGCGGCTTAGGACAGGACTATGGCTACACCTTC; size: NA; D: TRBD1; V: TRBV7-9; J: TRBJ1-2
CDR3: CASSPQTFFRGTGELFF; DNA: TGTGCCAGCTCTCCTCAAACTTTCTTCCGCGGGACCGGGGAGCTGTTTTTT; size: NA; D: NA; V: TRBV18; J: TRBJ2-2
CDR3: CASSLLGGSRYNEQFF; DNA: TGTGCCAGCAGCTTACTCGGCGGGAGTAGGTACAATGAGCAGTTCTTC; size: NA; D: TRBD2; V: TRBV7-8; J: TRBJ2-1
CDR3: CASSDSTEGRGNEQFF; DNA: TGTGCCAGCAGTGACTCGACAGAGGGCAGGGGCAATGAGCAGTTCTTC; size: NA; D: NA; V: TRBV6-4; J: TRBJ2-1
CDR3: CASSLLPGQGRAGELFF; DNA: TGTGCCAGCAGCCTTTTGCCGGGACAGGGAAGGGCCGGGGAGCTGTTTTTT; size: NA; D: TRBD1; V: TRBV9; J: TRBJ2-2
CDR3: CASSGSEVGRQFF; DNA: TGTGCCAGCAGCGGCTCGGAGGTGGGAAGGCAGTTCTTC; size: NA; D: NA; V: TRBV9; J: TRBJ2-1
CDR3: CASSLEGWGRGAQETQYF; DNA: TGTGCCAGCAGCTTAGAGGGTTGGGGGCGGGGGGCACAAGAGACCCAGTACTTC; size: NA; D: TRBD2; V: TRBV7-2; J: TRBJ2-5
CDR3: CASSGNDRGISTFSYEQYF; DNA: TGCGCCAGCAGCGGAAATGACAGGGGGATCTCGACCTTCTCCTACGAGCAGTACTTC; size: few; D: TRBD1; V: TRBV5-1; J: TRBJ2-7
CDR3: CASSLRFRGSNQPQHF; DNA: TGTGCCAGCAGTTTACGGTTCAGGGGTAGCAATCAGCCCCAGCATTTT; size: NA; D: NA; V: TRBV28; J: TRBJ1-5
CDR3: CAWSVAGNYGYTF; DNA: TGTGCCTGGAGTGTGGCCGGGAACTATGGCTACACCTTC; size: NA; D: NA; V: TRBV30; J: TRBJ1-2
CDR3: CASSPRGGQGETQYF; DNA: TGTGCCAGCAGCCCCCGGGGGGGCCAAGGAGAGACCCAGTACTTC; size: NA; D: TRBD2; V: TRBV5-4; J: TRBJ2-5
CDR3: CASSLREGSYEQYF; DNA: TGTGCCAGCAGCTTGCGGGAGGGCTCCTACGAGCAGTACTTC; size: once; D: TRBD2; V: TRBV7-2; J: TRBJ2-7
CDR3: CAWSRGDTYEQYF; DNA: TGTGCCTGGAGCCGGGGGGACACCTACGAGCAGTACTTC; size: NA; D: NA; V: TRBV30; J: TRBJ2-7
CDR3: CASSQTAGAFDEQFF; DNA: TGTGCCAGCAGCCAGACTGCTGGGGCGTTCGATGAGCAGTTCTTC; size: NA; D: NA; V: TRBV7-9; J: TRBJ2-1
CDR3: CASRLGGGYNEQFF; DNA: TGTGCCAGCAGACTAGGGGGGGGCTACAATGAGCAGTTCTTC; size: NA; D: NA; V: TRBV28; J: TRBJ2-1
CDR3: CASSIEAARNEQFF; DNA: TGTGCCAGTAGTATAGAAGCGGCCCGCAATGAGCAGTTCTTC; size: once; D: NA; V: TRBV19; J: TRBJ2-1
CDR3: CASRVGLAGAGELFF; DNA: TGTGCCAGCAGGGTTGGACTAGCGGGGGCCGGGGAGCTGTTTTTT; size: NA; D: TRBD2; V: TRBV2; J: TRBJ2-2
CDR3: CASSLGGHSGEQCF; DNA: TGTGCCAGCAGCTTGGGGGGCCACTCGGGGGAGCAGTGCTTC; size: NA; D: NA; V: TRBV5-4; J: TRBJ2-7
CDR3: CASSADVGRGPYGYTF; DNA: TGTGCCAGCAGCGCAGACGTCGGTAGGGGTCCCTATGGCTACACCTTC; size: few; D: NA; V: TRBV5-8; J: TRBJ1-2
CDR3: CASIPGQRSHEQYF; DNA: TGTGCCAGCATCCCGGGACAGCGTTCCCACGAGCAGTACTTC; size: NA; D: TRBD1; V: TRBV28; J: TRBJ2-7
CDR3: CASSWGDPSPLHF; DNA: TGTGCCAGCAGCTGGGGGGACCCTTCACCCCTCCACTTT; size: NA; D: NA; V: TRBV5-6; J: TRBJ1-6
CDR3: CASSLVLGGSEQYF; DNA: TGTGCCAGCAGCTTAGTGCTGGGTGGGAGCGAGCAGTACTTC; size: NA; D: NA; V: TRBV7-2; J: TRBJ2-7
CDR3: CASSPGLTSTQYF; DNA: TGTGCCAGCAGCCCGGGACTGACGAGTACGCAGTATTTT; size: few; D: NA; V: TRBV5-6; J: TRBJ2-3
CDR3: CAWSPGLKNTEAFF; DNA: TGTGCCTGGAGCCCGGGACTTAAGAACACTGAAGCTTTCTTT; size: NA; D: NA; V: TRBV30; J: TRBJ1-1
CDR3: CASSLAVNTEAFF; DNA: TGTGCCAGCAGCTTGGCAGTTAACACTGAAGCTTTCTTT; size: few; D: NA; V: TRBV5-8; J: TRBJ1-1
CDR3: CASSLRLYGYTF; DNA: TGTGCCAGCAGCTTGCGACTCTATGGCTACACCTTC; size: NA; D: NA; V: TRBV7-2; J: TRBJ1-2